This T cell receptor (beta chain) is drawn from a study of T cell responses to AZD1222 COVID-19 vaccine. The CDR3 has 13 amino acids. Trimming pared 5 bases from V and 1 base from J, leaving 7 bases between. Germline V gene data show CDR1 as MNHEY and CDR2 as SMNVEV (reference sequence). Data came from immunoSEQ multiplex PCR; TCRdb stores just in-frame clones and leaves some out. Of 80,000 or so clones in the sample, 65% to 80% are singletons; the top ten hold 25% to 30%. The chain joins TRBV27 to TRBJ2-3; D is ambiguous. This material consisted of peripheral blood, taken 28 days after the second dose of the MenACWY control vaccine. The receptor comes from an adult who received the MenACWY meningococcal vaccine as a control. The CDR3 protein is CASSPRGTDTQYF. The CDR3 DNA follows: TGTGCCAGCAGTCCCCGGGGCACAGATACGCAGTATTTT.